Following are 14 T cell receptor beta chains from one sample sequenced in a study of T cell responses to AZD1222 COVID-19 vaccine. Only in-frame clones appear in the TCRdb table, and some are missing; sequencing was by immunoSEQ multiplex PCR. The data hold tens of thousands of clones, with approximately 91% observed a single time. This material consisted of peripheral blood, taken on day 0 of AZD1222 vaccination. These receptors were obtained from an adult in good health.

This clone was picked up one time. For the CDR3, the DNA is TGTGCCAGCAGCTTAACGGAGGCGAATCAGCCCCAGCATTTT. Translated: CASSLTEANQPQHF. This chain connects TRBV7-2 to TRBJ1-5; D is unresolved. The V end was cut by 2 bases, the J end by 4 bases, with 9 bases between. The CDR3 runs to 14 residues. Germline-derived CDR1 and CDR2 are SGHTA and FQGNSA.

CDR3 in DNA: TGTGCCAGCAGTTACTCTGTAGACGGTAGCAATCAGCCCCAGCATTTT. The encoded protein is CASSYSVDGSNQPQHF. The chain joins TRBV6-2 or TRBV6-3 to TRBJ1-5; D remains unclear. V lost 0 bases and J lost 0, with 9 bases in between. Germline CDR1 MNHEY, CDR2 SVGEGT. The CDR3 length is 16 residues.

This rearrangement joins TRBV7-9 to TRBJ2-2; D is perhaps TRBD1 or TRBD2 (5 bases each). The CDR3 consists of 16 residues. Germline CDR1 SEHNR, CDR2 FQNEAQ (reference sequence). The germline V and J ends were trimmed by 4 bases and 5 bases, with 17 bases remaining between them. The CDR3 here is CASSSAPGRGTGELFF. The CDR3 DNA sequence: TGTGCCAGCAGCTCAGCCCCGGGACGAGGGACCGGGGAGCTGTTTTTT.

This chain uses TRBV5-8 with TRBJ1-2; 8 nucleotides align to TRBD1. The CDR3 is 14 residues long. Looked up from germline, CDR1 is SGHTS and CDR2 is YDEGEE. The V gene end was trimmed by 1 base and the J gene end by 8 bases; junction bases not matched to a gene: 7. In DNA, the CDR3 is TGTGCCAGCAGCTTGTTGCAGGGGGCGCGAGGCTACACCTTC. Translating it yields CASSLLQGARGYTF.

The chain combines TRBV6-5 with TRBJ2-2; the D is unclear. Between the trimmed V and J ends, which lost 0 bases and 2 bases, there was a span of 1 base. This CDR3 is 13 amino acids long. CDR1 is MNHEY and CDR2 is SVGAGI in the germline V gene. The CDR3 loop is CASSYSNTGELFF. DNA of the CDR3: TGTGCCAGCAGTTACTCAAACACCGGGGAGCTGTTTTTT.

This clone has a handful of counts. The chain joins TRBV7-2 to TRBJ2-1; D perhaps matches TRBD2 (7 bases). Germline V gives CDR1 SGHTA, CDR2 FQGNSA. The CDR3 sequence is 16 residues long. The V end was cut by 5 bases, the J end by 4 bases, with 18 bases between. CDR3 sequence reads: CASSPLGGGSYNEQFF. The CDR3 DNA follows: TGTGCCAGCAGCCCCCTAGGGGGGGGCTCGTACAATGAGCAGTTCTTC.

A single count supports this clone. This chain uses TRBV7-2 with TRBJ1-2; no clear D gene. Germline loops: CDR1 SGHTA, CDR2 FQGNSA. This CDR3 has 15 residues. The V and J ends lost 1 base and 5 bases respectively, with 14 bases between them. As DNA, the CDR3 is TGTGCCAGCAGCTTAGATACGGTAGCTGGGTATGGCTACACCTTC. It codes for CASSLDTVAGYGYTF.

The V gene is TRBV4-1, the J gene TRBJ1-6; D is undetermined. V was cut by 3 bases and J by 13 bases, with 22 bases left in between. The CDR3 runs to 16 residues. Germline V gene sequence: CDR1 MGHRA, CDR2 YSYEKL. The DNA for the CDR3 is TGCGCCAGCAGCCAGGGATCACCTCTTGCAGCCGACCCCCTCCACTTT. Amino acid sequence: CASSQGSPLAADPLHF.

The V call is TRBV7-2, the J call TRBJ2-5; 10 positions agree with TRBD2. This CDR3 has 15 amino acids. V shed 4 bases, J shed 1 base, and the junction held 3 bases outside the gene matches. The germline gives CDR1 SGHTA, CDR2 FQGNSA. The CDR3 sequence is CASSSWTSGQETQYF. The CDR3 DNA is TGTGCCAGCAGCTCCTGGACTAGCGGCCAAGAGACCCAGTACTTC.

This CDR3 is CASSQGDRIYGYTF. For the CDR3, the DNA is TGTGCCAGCAGCCAAGGAGACCGCATCTATGGCTACACCTTC. The chain recombines TRBV3-1 (or the pseudogene TRBV3-2) with TRBJ1-2; D is undetermined. Per the germline V gene, CDR1 is LGHDT and CDR2 is YNNKEL (reference sequence). Trimming took off 1 base at V and 4 bases at J, with 10 bases between the two ends. This CDR3 has 14 amino acids.

V and J are TRBV5-1 and TRBJ2-3; D is undetermined. Germline CDR1 and CDR2: SGHRS and YFSETQ. The ends were cut back, 2 bases at V and 0 bases at J, with 10 bases in the middle. This CDR3 region has 15 residues. The CDR3 region is CASSFFGPSTDTQYF. CDR3 coding DNA: TGCGCCAGCAGCTTTTTTGGTCCGAGCACAGATACGCAGTATTTT.

The chain joins TRBV9 to TRBJ2-1, with TRBD2 matching 8 bases. The V and J ends lost 0 bases and 6 bases, in that order; junction bases with no gene match: 5. Germline values: CDR1 SGDLS, CDR2 YYNGEE. This CDR3 has 15 residues. Written as DNA, the CDR3 is TGTGCCAGCAGCGTAGAGGGCGGGGGGAGCAATGAGCAGTTCTTC. Translation: CASSVEGGGSNEQFF. Drawing the rest from reference TRBV9 and TRBJ2-1, the complete variable domain is DSGVTQTPKHLITATGQRVTLRCSPRSGDLSVYWYQQSLDQGLQFLIQYYNGEERAKGNILERFSAQQFPDLHSELNLSSLELGDSALYFCASSVEGGGSNEQFFGPGTRLTVL.

This clone appeared a single time. The chain carries TRBV6-6 and TRBJ1-5, with D maybe TRBD1 (6 bases). The CDR3 covers 17 residues. Per the germline V gene, CDR1 is MNHNY and CDR2 is SVGAGI (reference sequence). V shed 5 bases and J shed 10 bases, with 27 bases lying between them. In DNA, the CDR3 is TGTGCCAGCAGTCTTAGCCCCCCCGCGACAGGCCGCTCCCCCCAGCATTTT. Its translation is CASSLSPPATGRSPQHF.

The chain recombines TRBV9 with TRBJ1-1, with D uncertain. This CDR3 comprises 17 residues. Trimming shortened V by 0 bases and J by 1 base, and 16 bases separated the two germline ends. Germline loops: CDR1 SGDLS, CDR2 YYNGEE. In DNA, the CDR3 is TGTGCCAGCAGCGTAGGGGGAGGTGGCAGAACGAACACTGAAGCTTTCTTT. Encoded protein: CASSVGGGGRTNTEAFF. Full variable domain (rest looked up from reference TRBV9 and TRBJ1-1): DSGVTQTPKHLITATGQRVTLRCSPRSGDLSVYWYQQSLDQGLQFLIQYYNGEERAKGNILERFSAQQFPDLHSELNLSSLELGDSALYFCASSVGGGGRTNTEAFFGQGTRLTVV.